This TCR beta chain was observed in a study of early T cells in non-severe SARS-CoV-2 infection. Study overall: Chains were unpaired, as sequencing was done on bulk RNA from unsorted whole blood.

As to this clonotype: Its matching antigen is unknown.

Study-wide results and limits: VDJdb-based annotation leaned toward anti-spike CD8 responses and missed private and CD4 specificities.

Researchers tagged individual cDNA molecules with unique molecular identifiers. MiXCR, applied by TCRdb to the 5' RACE reads, yields one record per CDR3 protein. The sample lists around 57,000 distinct CDR3 sequences; roughly 10% were seen once. The length of the CDR3 is 15 residues. Trimming cost V 4 bases and J 8 bases; bases outside gene matches: 11. CDR1 is MDHEN, CDR2 SYDVKM, per germline. The V call is TRBV28, the J call TRBJ1-2; 9 bases align to TRBD1. The TCR comes from an adult who was a healthcare worker with PCR-confirmed SARS-CoV-2 infection or an uninfected control (not recorded which). Input material: whole blood. In DNA, the CDR3 is TGTGCCAGCAGTTCGCCGGGACAGGGTATTGGCGGCTACACCTTC. It translates to CASSSPGQGIGGYTF.